Shown below are 14 T cell receptor beta chains from a single sample sequenced in a study of T cell responses to AZD1222 COVID-19 vaccine. Some clones are missing from TCRdb's copy, which holds only in-frame ones; the method was immunoSEQ multiplex PCR. The sample shows 120,000 to 150,000 clones, 80% to 95% of them seen only once. The source was peripheral blood, collected on day 0 of MenACWY control vaccination. The receptors were sampled from an adult in good health.

V and J are TRBV11-2 and TRBJ1-2; no clear D gene. CDR1 SGHAT and CDR2 FQNNGV come from the germline V gene. V lost 0 bases, J lost 4 bases, and 12 bases lay in between. This CDR3 is 15 amino acids long. Written as DNA, the CDR3 is TGTGCCAGCAGCTTAGACTTCCACGGCAGCTATGGCTACACCTTC. Translating gives CASSLDFHGSYGYTF. Together with reference TRBV11-2 and TRBJ1-2, the CDR3 gives the full variable domain: EAGVAQSPRYKIIEKRQSVAFWCNPISGHATLYWYQQILGQGPKLLIQFQNNGVVDDSQLPKDRFSAERLKGVDSTLKIQPAKLEDSAVYLCASSLDFHGSYGYTFGSGTRLTVV.

This chain uses TRBV9 with TRBJ2-1; 8 bases align to TRBD2. With V trimmed by 1 base and J by 6 bases, 9 bases remained unmatched. The germline V gene has CDR1 SGDLS and CDR2 YYNGEE. This CDR3 comprises 16 residues. Here the CDR3 DNA reads TGTGCCAGCAGCGTAATCGGACTAGCCGGGGGCAATGAGCAGTTCTTC. Its protein is CASSVIGLAGGNEQFF. The whole variable domain, filled in from reference TRBV9 and TRBJ2-1, reads DSGVTQTPKHLITATGQRVTLRCSPRSGDLSVYWYQQSLDQGLQFLIQYYNGEERAKGNILERFSAQQFPDLHSELNLSSLELGDSALYFCASSVIGLAGGNEQFFGPGTRLTVL.

J is TRBJ1-1 and V is TRBV18, with D possibly matching TRBD1 (5 bases). The germline CDR1 and CDR2 sequences are KGHSH and LQKENI. Trimming took off 0 bases at V and 8 bases at J, with 7 bases between the two ends. The CDR3 has 12 amino acids. The CDR3 DNA sequence: TGTGCCAGCTCACCACCGAACAGGGAAGCTTTCTTT. Translating it yields CASSPPNREAFF.

The rearrangement uses TRBV30 and TRBJ1-2; D gene uncertain. Trimming cost V 1 base and J 1 base, with 4 bases left between them. This CDR3 has 12 amino acids. Germline CDR1 and CDR2: GTSNPN and SVGIG (reference sequence). The CDR3 DNA is TGTGCCTGGAGTGACAGTAACTATGGCTACACCTTC. As protein: CAWSDSNYGYTF.

This sequence joins TRBV27 and TRBJ2-3, with D possibly matching TRBD2 (5 bases). V lost 6 bases and J lost 6, with 13 bases in between. The CDR3 has 13 amino acids. Germline V gene data show CDR1 as MNHEY and CDR2 as SMNVEV (reference sequence). CDR3 sequence: CASSPGGLDTQYF. The CDR3 DNA sequence: TGTGCCAGCAGCCCGGGTGGACTTGATACGCAGTATTTT.

The chain employs TRBV2 and TRBJ1-1; 9 bases map to TRBD1. This CDR3 is 15 amino acids long. With 6 bases clipped from V and 1 base from J, the junction kept 6 bases outside the gene matches. Germline-derived CDR1 and CDR2 are SNHLY and FYNNEI. CDR3: CASRPDRGSNTEAFF. The CDR3 DNA is TGTGCCAGCAGACCTGACAGGGGGTCGAACACTGAAGCTTTCTTT.

This rearrangement joins TRBV27 to TRBJ2-3; 12 bases match TRBD2. The CDR3 sequence is 16 residues long. From germline, CDR1 is MNHEY and CDR2 SMNVEV (reference sequence). V shed 5 bases, J shed 2 bases, and the junction held 5 bases outside the gene matches. The CDR3 nucleotides are TGTGCCAGCAGTCCGCTAGCGGGGGGGCCCACAGATACGCAGTATTTT. It encodes CASSPLAGGPTDTQYF.

CDR3 coding DNA: TGCGCCAGCAGCACCCCGGGACTAGGGGGATCCGGCCGGGAGCTGTTTTTT. It encodes CASSTPGLGGSGRELFF. The J gene is TRBJ2-2, the V gene TRBV4-1, with 8 bases fitting TRBD2. In germline, CDR1 is MGHRA, CDR2 YSYEKL. Trimming removed 5 bases from V and 9 bases from J; junction bases left unmatched: 17. The CDR3 is 17 amino acids.

The CDR3 sequence: CASSFPLEGEQFF. The CDR3 DNA reads as TGTGCCAGCAGTTTCCCCCTCGAGGGTGAGCAGTTCTTC. The chain couples TRBV28 to TRBJ2-1; D may be TRBD2 (5 bases). Deletions cut 3 bases from V and 9 bases from J, with 12 bases between. The germline gives CDR1 MDHEN, CDR2 SYDVKM. The CDR3 consists of 13 residues.

The chain couples TRBV29-1 to TRBJ2-1; D possibly corresponds to TRBD1 (6 bases). This CDR3 has 16 residues. Trimming stripped 0 bases from V and 0 bases from J, with 12 bases between. Germline V gene lookup returns CDR1 SQVTM and CDR2 ANQGSEA. Written as DNA, the CDR3 is TGCAGCGTTGAAGAGTACAGGGAGAGCTCCTACAATGAGCAGTTCTTC. Amino acids: CSVEEYRESSYNEQFF.

The chain links TRBV28 to TRBJ1-2; D gene unclear. V dropped 2 bases and J dropped 5 bases, with 9 bases sitting between them. The CDR3 sequence is 13 residues long. The germline V gene encodes CDR1 MDHEN and CDR2 SYDVKM. The CDR3 nucleotides are TGTGCCAGCAGTTTAGGGGTTGAGTATGGCTACACCTTC. Encoded protein: CASSLGVEYGYTF.

The V and J genes are TRBV6-5 and TRBJ2-5; D is perhaps TRBD2 (5 bases). The CDR3 spans 14 residues. CDR1 and CDR2 from the germline V gene are MNHEY and SVGAGI. Trimming removed 6 bases from V and 5 bases from J, with 16 bases in between. The CDR3 DNA reads TGTGCCAGCAGGCCCGGGTCCCGAGGGGAGACCCAGTACTTC. The encoded protein is CASRPGSRGETQYF.

The V call is TRBV10-2, the J call TRBJ1-2; the match to TRBD1 covers 9 bases. Trimming removed 8 bases from V and 3 bases from J; junction bases left unmatched: 7. CDR3 length: 14 amino acids. Germline V lookup: CDR1 WSHSY, CDR2 SAAADI. The CDR3 protein is CASGRDRVDYGYTF. CDR3 nucleotide sequence: TGCGCCAGCGGACGGGACAGGGTGGACTATGGCTACACCTTC.

J is TRBJ1-2 and V is TRBV3-1 (or the pseudogene TRBV3-2), with 7 bases matching TRBD1. This CDR3 has 15 amino acids. V was clipped by 4 bases and J by 0 bases; unmatched bases: 5. Germline lookup yields CDR1 LGHDT and CDR2 YNNKEL (reference sequence). CDR3 bases: TGTGCCAGCAGCCCAACCGGGACAGCTAACTATGGCTACACCTTC. Its protein product is CASSPTGTANYGYTF.